This TCR beta chain emerged from a study of vaccination effects on CD4 cells after COVID-19. Libraries were prepared by immunoSEQ multiplex PCR; TCRdb keeps only in-frame clonotypes and omits some of them. This table has more than 45,000 clones, 60% to 85% appearing once. V gave up 2 bases and J gave up 2 bases, with 6 bases separating them. The V gene's germline CDR1 is SGHAT and CDR2 FQDESV (reference sequence). This CDR3 has 13 amino acids. As concerns this clone: The target antigen is unknown.

General study results and limits: Vaccine- and infection-induced clones showed marked clonal contraction late following vaccination.

Subsequent to a culture period of 10 days, CD4+ T cells were isolated. The sample here was CD4+ T cells from PBMCs cultured without peptide, taken before COVID-19 vaccination. The gene calls are TRBV11-1 and TRBJ2-5; D uncertain. The receptor was isolated from a human donor who received a COVID-19 vaccine. The CDR3 sequence: CASSLMAQETQYF. CDR3 in DNA: TGTGCCAGCAGCTTAATGGCGCAAGAGACCCAGTACTTC.